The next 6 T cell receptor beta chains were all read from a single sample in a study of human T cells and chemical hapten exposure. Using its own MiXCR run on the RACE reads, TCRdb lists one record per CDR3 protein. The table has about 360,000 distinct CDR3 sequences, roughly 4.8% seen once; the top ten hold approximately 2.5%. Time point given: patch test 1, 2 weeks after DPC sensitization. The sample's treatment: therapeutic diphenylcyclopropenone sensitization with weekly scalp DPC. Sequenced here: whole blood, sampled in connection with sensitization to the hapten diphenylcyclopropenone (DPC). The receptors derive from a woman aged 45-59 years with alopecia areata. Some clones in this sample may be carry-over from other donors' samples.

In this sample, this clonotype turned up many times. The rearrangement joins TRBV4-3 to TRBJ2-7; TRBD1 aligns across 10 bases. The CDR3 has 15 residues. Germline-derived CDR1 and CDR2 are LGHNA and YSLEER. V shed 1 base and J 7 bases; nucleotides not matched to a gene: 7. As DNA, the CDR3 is TGCGCCAGCAGCCAAGGGGGACAGGGGTCGGCAGAGCAGTACTTC. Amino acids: CASSQGGQGSAEQYF.

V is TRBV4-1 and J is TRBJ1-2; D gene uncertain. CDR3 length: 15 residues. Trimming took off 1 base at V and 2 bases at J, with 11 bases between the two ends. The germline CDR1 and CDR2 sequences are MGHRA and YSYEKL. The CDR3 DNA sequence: TGCGCCAGCAGCCAAGTGGTACAGATCAACTATGGCTACACCTTC. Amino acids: CASSQVVQINYGYTF.

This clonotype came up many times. The CDR3 is CAWSWGVDTQYF. The DNA of the CDR3 is TGTGCCTGGAGTTGGGGGGTCGATACGCAGTATTTT. The V and J genes are TRBV30 and TRBJ2-3; tentatively, D is TRBD2 (6 bases). Germline V gives CDR1 GTSNPN, CDR2 SVGIG (reference sequence). This CDR3 contains 12 residues. V lost 2 bases, J lost 6 bases, and 9 bases lay in between.

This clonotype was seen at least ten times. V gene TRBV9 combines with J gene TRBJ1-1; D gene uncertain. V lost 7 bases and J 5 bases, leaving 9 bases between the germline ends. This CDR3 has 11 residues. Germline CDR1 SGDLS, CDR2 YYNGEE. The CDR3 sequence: CASGVGTEAFF. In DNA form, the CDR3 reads TGTGCCAGCGGGGTAGGAACTGAAGCTTTCTTT.

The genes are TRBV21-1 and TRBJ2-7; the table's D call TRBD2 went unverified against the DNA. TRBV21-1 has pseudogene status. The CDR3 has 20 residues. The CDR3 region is CASSNNADRQTSGRARGQYF. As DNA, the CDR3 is TGTGCCAGCAGCAATAATGCGGACAGGCAGACTAGCGGGAGGGCCAGGGGGCAGTACTTC.

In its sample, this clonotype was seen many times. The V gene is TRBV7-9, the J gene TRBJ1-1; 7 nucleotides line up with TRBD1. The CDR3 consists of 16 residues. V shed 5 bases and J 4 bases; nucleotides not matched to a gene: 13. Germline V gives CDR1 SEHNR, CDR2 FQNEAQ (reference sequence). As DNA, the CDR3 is TGTGCCAGCAGCCACCAAGGAGGGGGCGCCGGCACTGAAGCTTTCTTT. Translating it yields CASSHQGGGAGTEAFF.